The next 17 T cell receptor beta chains were all read from a single sample in a study of CD8+ T cells in alopecia areata. The authors extracted RNA and reverse transcribed it into cDNA as the sequencing template. The repertoire was sequenced with immunoSEQ multiplex PCR; TCRdb's copy has only in-frame clones and lacks some. The sample lists some 150,000 clones; 86% were seen once. Treatment: oral pan-JAK inhibitor, 5-10 mg twice daily. The material sequenced was CD8+ T cells sorted from blood, taken at week 4, from a patient treated with tofacitinib. Receptors originate from a human donor with alopecia areata.

CDR3 sequence (DNA): TGCGCCAGCACGACCCTCAGGGGAGCAGAGACCCAGTACTTC. Protein sequence: CASTTLRGAETQYF. This sequence joins TRBV23-1 and TRBJ2-5; D is perhaps TRBD1 (6 bases). TRBV23-1 is marked as an open reading frame, function uncertain. Trimming took off 7 bases at V and 4 bases at J, with 16 bases between the two ends. The CDR3 is 14 residues long.

The V and J genes are TRBV6-1 and TRBJ2-7; D gene unclear. The CDR3 has 11 amino acids. Between the trimmed V and J ends, which lost 9 bases and 9 bases, there was a span of 15 bases. CDR1 is MNHNS, CDR2 SASEGT, per germline. The CDR3 spells CASSTFTAQYF. The CDR3 DNA reads as TGTGCCAGTTCAACCTTTACGGCGCAGTACTTC.

The rearrangement uses TRBV6-7 and TRBJ2-4; TRBD2 might be the D (7 bases). TRBV6-7 is an open reading frame whose function is uncertain. The CDR3 spans 15 residues. Trimming took 5 bases from V and 6 from J, leaving 17 bases between them. CDR3 bases: TGTGCCAGCAGTCCACGGGGGGCCCGTCGAAACATTCAGTACTTC. Amino acid sequence: CASSPRGARRNIQYF.

The CDR3 loop is CASSDSSGQYTEAFF. For the CDR3, the DNA is TGTGCCAGCAGTGACAGTTCGGGACAGTACACTGAAGCTTTCTTT. The chain uses TRBV25-1 and TRBJ1-1; 7 bases align to TRBD1. Germline loops: CDR1 MGHDK, CDR2 SYGVNS. The CDR3 has 15 residues. J was trimmed by 3 bases and V by 3 bases; bases with no gene match: 7.

The chain is built from TRBV5-8 and TRBJ2-2, with D hard to call. The CDR3 extends over 16 amino acids. The germline V and J ends were trimmed by 4 bases and 0 bases, with 13 bases remaining between them. Germline CDR1 reads SGHTS; CDR2 reads YDEGEE. The CDR3 nucleotides read TGTGCCAGCAGCCCGGGTACCTCTCCGAACACCGGGGAGCTGTTTTTT. It specifies CASSPGTSPNTGELFF. The complete variable domain, with remaining parts taken from reference TRBV5-8 and TRBJ2-2, reads EAGVTQSPTHLIKTRGQQATLRCSPISGHTSVYWYQQALGLGLQFLLWYDEGEERNRGNFPPRFSGRQFPNYSSELNVNALELEDSALYLCASSPGTSPNTGELFFGEGSRLTVL.

This clone was counted between two and nine times. This chain joins TRBV4-1 and TRBJ2-7; D is ambiguous. Between the trimmed V and J ends, which lost 7 bases and 0 bases, there was a span of 16 bases. Per the germline V gene, CDR1 is MGHRA and CDR2 is YSYEKL. This CDR3 has 15 amino acids. CDR3 bases: TGCGCCAGCAAGAGAGGATCGCAGGACTCCTACGAGCAGTACTTC. It is translated as CASKRGSQDSYEQYF.

This chain connects TRBV4-1 to TRBJ2-7, with D possibly being TRBD2 (6 bases). In germline, CDR1 is MGHRA, CDR2 YSYEKL. The CDR3 length is 16 residues. The V gene lost 0 bases and the J gene lost 1 base, with 13 bases spanning the gap. CDR3 in amino acids: CASSQDSGTGSYEQYF. The CDR3 DNA is TGCGCCAGCAGCCAAGATTCCGGGACTGGATCCTACGAGCAGTACTTC.

This sequence joins TRBV5-4 and TRBJ2-2; 8 bases agree with TRBD1. CDR3 size: 14 residues. The J segment lost 8 bases and the V segment lost 4 bases, leaving 7 bases of the junction unmatched. CDR1 is SGHNT, CDR2 YYREEE, per germline (reference sequence). CDR3 bases: TGTGCCAGCAGCCCCGGACAGGGACCAGGGGAGCTGTTTTTT. Its translation is CASSPGQGPGELFF.

This sequence joins TRBV4-1 and TRBJ2-1; D is possibly TRBD1 (5 bases). The germline V gene has CDR1 MGHRA and CDR2 YSYEKL. The CDR3 is made up of 15 amino acids. Deletions cut 8 bases from V and 0 bases from J, with 14 bases between. The CDR3 sequence: CASGLTESSYNEQFF. The CDR3 nucleotides read TGCGCCAGCGGCCTGACAGAGAGCTCCTACAATGAGCAGTTCTTC.

The gene calls are TRBV4-1 and TRBJ2-7; perhaps D is TRBD1 or TRBD2 (5 bases each). This CDR3 is 14 amino acids long. The V gene lost 4 bases and the J gene lost 0 bases, with 10 bases spanning the gap. Germline loops: CDR1 MGHRA, CDR2 YSYEKL. The CDR3 DNA reads as TGCGCCAGCAGCCCCCGGGACGGCTCCTACGAGCAGTACTTC. It specifies CASSPRDGSYEQYF.

This chain joins TRBV19 and TRBJ1-1, with D hard to call. The V gene lost 5 bases and the J gene lost 1 base, with 5 bases spanning the gap. There are 12 residues in the CDR3. In germline, CDR1 is LNHDA, CDR2 SQIVND (reference sequence). DNA of the CDR3: TGTGCCAGTAGTCTCGGGAACACTGAAGCTTTCTTT. Translation gives CASSLGNTEAFF.

The chain combines TRBV27 with TRBJ2-1, with D tentatively TRBD2 (5 bases). Germline V lookup: CDR1 MNHEY, CDR2 SMNVEV (reference sequence). The CDR3 consists of 16 residues. V lost 5 bases to trimming and J lost 9 bases, with 23 bases between them. DNA for the CDR3: TGTGCCAGCAGTCTAAAGGCTAGCCTGATCCCAAGTGAGCAGTTCTTC. Translated, it gives CASSLKASLIPSEQFF.

The V and J genes are TRBV5-6 and TRBJ2-1; the match to TRBD2 covers 9 bases. V lost 3 bases, J lost 9 bases, and 16 bases stayed unmatched. Germline assignment: CDR1 SGHDT and CDR2 YYEEEE. This CDR3 spans 17 amino acids. The CDR3 sequence is CASSSRRAAGGLLEQFF. The CDR3 DNA reads TGTGCCAGCAGCTCCCGTCGGGCCGCGGGGGGGCTGCTTGAGCAGTTCTTC.

The gene calls are TRBV14 and TRBJ2-7; D gene ambiguous. V was shortened by 4 bases and J by 0 bases, with 16 bases between the two germline ends. Per the germline V gene, CDR1 is SGHDN and CDR2 is FVKESK. The CDR3 covers 16 residues. The CDR3 nucleotides are TGTGCCAGCAGCCCGGTAAGTGGGCTACACTCCTACGAGCAGTACTTC. This sequence encodes CASSPVSGLHSYEQYF.

The CDR3 loop reads CASSEAQFSYGYTF. The CDR3 bases are TGTGCCAGCAGTGAAGCGCAGTTCAGTTATGGCTACACCTTC. This chain connects TRBV2 to TRBJ1-2; unclear D gene. Germline V lookup: CDR1 SNHLY, CDR2 FYNNEI. The CDR3 contains 14 residues. The V end lost 0 bases, the J end lost 5 bases, and 10 bases lay between the germline ends.

V is TRBV27 and J is TRBJ2-3, with 7 bases identical to TRBD1. Germline V lookup: CDR1 MNHEY, CDR2 SMNVEV (reference sequence). The CDR3 has 17 residues. J gave up 0 bases and V 3 bases, and 9 bases lay outside the gene matches. The CDR3 nucleotides are TGTGCCAGCAGTTTCGTCGAGACAGGGCTTAGCACAGATACGCAGTATTTT. It codes for CASSFVETGLSTDTQYF.

In DNA form, the CDR3 reads TGCAGCGCCCGGAAGGACAATGAGCAGTTCTTC. Translating gives CSARKDNEQFF. The chain joins TRBV29-1 to TRBJ2-1; D unresolved. Germline V gene lookup returns CDR1 SQVTM and CDR2 ANQGSEA. V was clipped by 7 bases and J by 5 bases, with 9 bases between them. The CDR3 runs 11 residues.